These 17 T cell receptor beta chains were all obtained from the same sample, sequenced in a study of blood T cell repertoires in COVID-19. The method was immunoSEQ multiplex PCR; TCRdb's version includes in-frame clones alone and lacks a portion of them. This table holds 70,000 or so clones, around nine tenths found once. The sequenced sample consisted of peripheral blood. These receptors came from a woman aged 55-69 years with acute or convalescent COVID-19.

The CDR3 reads CASRSPTGQFHEQYF. The CDR3 DNA sequence: TGTGCCAGCAGAAGCCCGACAGGGCAATTTCACGAGCAGTACTTC. J is TRBJ2-7 and V is TRBV28; 7 nucleotides line up with TRBD1. Germline CDR1 and CDR2: MDHEN and SYDVKM. Trimming took 6 bases from V and 5 from J; bases not matched to a gene: 13. This CDR3 is 15 amino acids long.

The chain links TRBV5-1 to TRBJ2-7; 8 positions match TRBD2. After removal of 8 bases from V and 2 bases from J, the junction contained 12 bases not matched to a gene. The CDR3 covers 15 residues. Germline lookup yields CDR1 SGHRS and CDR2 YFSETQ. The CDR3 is CASLPTAGAAYEQYF. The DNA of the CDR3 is TGCGCCAGTCTACCCACAGCGGGGGCGGCCTACGAGCAGTACTTC. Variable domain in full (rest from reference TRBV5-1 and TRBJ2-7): KAGVTQTPRYLIKTRGQQVTLSCSPISGHRSVSWYQQTPGQGLQFLFEYFSETQRNKGNFPGRFSGRQFSNSRSEMNVSTLELGDSALYLCASLPTAGAAYEQYFGPGTRLTVT.

CDR3 loop: CASSPSPGLPSNEQFF. The CDR3 DNA sequence: TGTGCCAGCAGCCCCAGTCCGGGACTACCTTCCAATGAGCAGTTCTTC. The chain combines TRBV27 with TRBJ2-1; 7 bases map to TRBD2. The CDR3 loop spans 16 amino acids. J lost 6 bases, V lost 6 bases, and 14 bases had no gene match. Germline V gives CDR1 MNHEY, CDR2 SMNVEV (reference sequence).

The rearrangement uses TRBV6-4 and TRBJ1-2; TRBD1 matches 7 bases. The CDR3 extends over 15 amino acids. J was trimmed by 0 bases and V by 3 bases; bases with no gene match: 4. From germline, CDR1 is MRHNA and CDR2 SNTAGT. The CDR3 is CASSETGQANYGYTF. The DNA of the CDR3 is TGTGCCAGCAGTGAAACCGGACAGGCTAACTATGGCTACACCTTC.

In nucleotides, the CDR3 is TGTGCCAGCAGCCTGACGTCCCCGGGGACTAATCAGCCCCAGCATTTT. This encodes CASSLTSPGTNQPQHF. The genes are TRBV7-8 and TRBJ1-5; possibly TRBD1 for D (5 bases). Between the trimmed V and J ends, which lost 5 bases and 4 bases, there was a span of 18 bases. The germline gives CDR1 SGHVS, CDR2 FQNEAQ. The CDR3 runs 16 residues.

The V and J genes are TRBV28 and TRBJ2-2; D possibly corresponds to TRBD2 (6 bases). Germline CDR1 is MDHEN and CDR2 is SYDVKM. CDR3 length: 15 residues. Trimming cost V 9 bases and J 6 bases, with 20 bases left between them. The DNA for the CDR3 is TGTGCCAGTAACTTGGACACCTCGGGGGCCGGGGAGCTGTTTTTT. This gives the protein CASNLDTSGAGELFF.

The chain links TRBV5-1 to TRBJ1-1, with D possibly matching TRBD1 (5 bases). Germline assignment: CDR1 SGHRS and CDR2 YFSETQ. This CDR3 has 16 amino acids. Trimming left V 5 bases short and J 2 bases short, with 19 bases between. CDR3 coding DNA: TGCGCCAGCAGGTCTGGATACAGGCCTCTTAACACTGAAGCTTTCTTT. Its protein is CASRSGYRPLNTEAFF.

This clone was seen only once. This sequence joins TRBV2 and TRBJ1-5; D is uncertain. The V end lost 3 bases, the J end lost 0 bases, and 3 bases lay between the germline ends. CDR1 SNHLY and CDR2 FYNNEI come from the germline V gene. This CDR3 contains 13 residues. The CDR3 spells CASSDRSNQPQHF. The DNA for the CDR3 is TGTGCCAGCAGTGACCGTAGCAATCAGCCCCAGCATTTT. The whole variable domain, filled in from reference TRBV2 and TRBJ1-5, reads EPEVTQTPSHQVTQMGQEVILRCVPISNHLYFYWYRQILGQKVEFLVSFYNNEISEKSEIFDDQFSVERPDGSNFTLKIRSTKLEDSAMYFCASSDRSNQPQHFGDGTRLSIL.

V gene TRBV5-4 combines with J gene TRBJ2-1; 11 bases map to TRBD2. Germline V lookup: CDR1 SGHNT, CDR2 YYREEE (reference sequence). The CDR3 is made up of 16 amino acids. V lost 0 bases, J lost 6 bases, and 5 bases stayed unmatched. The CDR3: CASSLEFSGGANEQFF. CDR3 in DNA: TGTGCCAGCAGCTTGGAATTTAGCGGGGGGGCCAATGAGCAGTTCTTC.

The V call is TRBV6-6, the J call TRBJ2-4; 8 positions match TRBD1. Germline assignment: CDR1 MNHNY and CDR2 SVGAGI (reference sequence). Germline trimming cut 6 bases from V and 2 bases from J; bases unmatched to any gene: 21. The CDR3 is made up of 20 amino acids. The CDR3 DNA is TGTGCCAGCAGCCGAATCTCAGGGGGCGAGGGTGCAAAAACCAAAAACATTCAGTACTTC. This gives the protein CASSRISGGEGAKTKNIQYF.

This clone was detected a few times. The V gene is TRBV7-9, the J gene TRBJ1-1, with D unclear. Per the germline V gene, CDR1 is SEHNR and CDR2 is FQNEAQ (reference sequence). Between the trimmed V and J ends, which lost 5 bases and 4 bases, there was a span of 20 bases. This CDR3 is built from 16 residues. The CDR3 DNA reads TGTGCCAGCAGCCCCTTGAGGACTCGGATCGTCACTGAAGCTTTCTTT. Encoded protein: CASSPLRTRIVTEAFF.

The CDR3 loop reads CASSFLNRVTEAFF. The DNA for the CDR3 is TGTGCCAGCAGTTTTCTGAACAGGGTTACTGAAGCTTTCTTT. The rearrangement uses TRBV28 and TRBJ1-1; D might be TRBD1 (6 bases). This CDR3 contains 14 residues. Germline CDR1 and CDR2: MDHEN and SYDVKM. V lost 3 bases, J lost 5 bases, and 13 bases lay in between. Variable domain in full (rest from reference TRBV28 and TRBJ1-1): DVKVTQSSRYLVKRTGEKVFLECVQDMDHENMFWYRQDPGLGLRLIYFSYDVKMKEKGDIPEGYSVSREKKERFSLILESASTNQTSMYLCASSFLNRVTEAFFGQGTRLTVV.

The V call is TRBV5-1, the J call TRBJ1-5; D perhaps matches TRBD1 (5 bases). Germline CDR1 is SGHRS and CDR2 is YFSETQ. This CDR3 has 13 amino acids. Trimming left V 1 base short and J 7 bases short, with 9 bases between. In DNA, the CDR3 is TGCGCCAGCAGCTTGTTCGGGGGACAGCCCCAGCATTTT. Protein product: CASSLFGGQPQHF.

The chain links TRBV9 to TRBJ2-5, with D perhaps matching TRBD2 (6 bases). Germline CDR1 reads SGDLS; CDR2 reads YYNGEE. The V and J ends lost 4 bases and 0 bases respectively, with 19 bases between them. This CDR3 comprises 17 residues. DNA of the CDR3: TGTGCCAGCAGCCAAGTGAGCCCGGGGGAGTACCAAGAGACCCAGTACTTC. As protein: CASSQVSPGEYQETQYF.

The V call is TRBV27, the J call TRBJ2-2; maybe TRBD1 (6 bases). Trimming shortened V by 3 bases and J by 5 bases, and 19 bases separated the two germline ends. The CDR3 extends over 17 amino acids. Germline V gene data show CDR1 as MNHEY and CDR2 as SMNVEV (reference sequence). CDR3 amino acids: CASSFVRTGSVTGELFF. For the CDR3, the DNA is TGTGCCAGCAGTTTCGTCCGAACAGGGAGTGTTACCGGGGAGCTGTTTTTT.

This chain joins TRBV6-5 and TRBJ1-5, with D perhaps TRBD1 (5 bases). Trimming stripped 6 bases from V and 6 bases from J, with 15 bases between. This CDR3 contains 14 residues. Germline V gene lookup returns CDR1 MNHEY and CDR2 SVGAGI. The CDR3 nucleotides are TGTGCCAGCAGGCCAAGTGGGGGGGGTCAGCCCCAGCATTTT. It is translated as CASRPSGGGQPQHF.

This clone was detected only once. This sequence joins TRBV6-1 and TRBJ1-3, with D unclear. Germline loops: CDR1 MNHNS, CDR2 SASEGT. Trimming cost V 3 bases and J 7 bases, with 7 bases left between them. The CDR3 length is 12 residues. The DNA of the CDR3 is TGTGCCAGCAGTGAGACGCGGAACACCATATATTTT. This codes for CASSETRNTIYF.